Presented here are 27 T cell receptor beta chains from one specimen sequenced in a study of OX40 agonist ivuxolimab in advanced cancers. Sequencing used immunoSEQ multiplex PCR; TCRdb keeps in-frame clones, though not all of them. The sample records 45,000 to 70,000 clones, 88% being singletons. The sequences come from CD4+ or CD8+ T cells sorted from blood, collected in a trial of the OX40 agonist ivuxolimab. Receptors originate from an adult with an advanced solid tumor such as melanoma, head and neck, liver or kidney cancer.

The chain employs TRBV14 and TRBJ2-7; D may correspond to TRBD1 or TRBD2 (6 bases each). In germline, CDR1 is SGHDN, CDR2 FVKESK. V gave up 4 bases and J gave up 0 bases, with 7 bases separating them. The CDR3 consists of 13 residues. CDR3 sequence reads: CASSRGASYEQYF. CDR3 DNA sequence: TGTGCCAGCAGCCGGGGGGCCTCCTACGAGCAGTACTTC.

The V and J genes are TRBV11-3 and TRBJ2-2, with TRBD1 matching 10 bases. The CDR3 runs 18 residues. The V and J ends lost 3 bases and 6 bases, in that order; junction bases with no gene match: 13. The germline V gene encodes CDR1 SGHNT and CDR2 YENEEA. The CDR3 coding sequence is TGTGCCAGCAGCTTCCGGGACAGGGGCCGTCACGGTCCCGGGGAGCTGTTTTTT. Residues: CASSFRDRGRHGPGELFF.

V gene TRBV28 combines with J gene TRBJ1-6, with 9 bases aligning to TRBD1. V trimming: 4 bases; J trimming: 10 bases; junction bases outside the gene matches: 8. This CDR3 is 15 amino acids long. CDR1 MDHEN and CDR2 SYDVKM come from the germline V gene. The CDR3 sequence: CASSSPGQGFSPLHF. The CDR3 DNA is TGTGCCAGCAGTTCCCCAGGACAGGGGTTCTCACCCCTCCACTTT.

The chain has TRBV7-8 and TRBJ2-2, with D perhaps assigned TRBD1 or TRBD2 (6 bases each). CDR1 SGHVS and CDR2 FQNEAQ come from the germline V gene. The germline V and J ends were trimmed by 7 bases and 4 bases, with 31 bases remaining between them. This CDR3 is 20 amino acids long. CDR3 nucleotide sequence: TGTGCCAGCATCCCCGGGTGGGGGCTAGGGCCGGGGGATCCCACCGGGGAGCTGTTTTTT. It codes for CASIPGWGLGPGDPTGELFF.

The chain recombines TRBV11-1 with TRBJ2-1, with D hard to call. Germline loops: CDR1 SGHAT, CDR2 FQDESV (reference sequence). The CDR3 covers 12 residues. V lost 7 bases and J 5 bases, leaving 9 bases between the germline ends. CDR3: CASTLGDNEQFF. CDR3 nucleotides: TGTGCCAGCACCCTGGGCGACAATGAGCAGTTCTTC. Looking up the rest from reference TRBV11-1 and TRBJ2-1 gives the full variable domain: EAEVAQSPRYKITEKSQAVAFWCDPISGHATLYWYRQILGQGPELLVQFQDESVVDDSQLPKDRFSAERLKGVDSTLKIQPAELGDSAMYLCASTLGDNEQFFGPGTRLTVL.

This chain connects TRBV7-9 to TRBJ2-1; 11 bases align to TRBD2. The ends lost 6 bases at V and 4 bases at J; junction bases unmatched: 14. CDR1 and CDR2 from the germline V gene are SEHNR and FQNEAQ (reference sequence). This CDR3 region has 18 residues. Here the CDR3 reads CASRSFGVGLAEYNEQFF. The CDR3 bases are TGTGCCAGCAGAAGTTTCGGCGTGGGACTAGCGGAGTACAATGAGCAGTTCTTC.

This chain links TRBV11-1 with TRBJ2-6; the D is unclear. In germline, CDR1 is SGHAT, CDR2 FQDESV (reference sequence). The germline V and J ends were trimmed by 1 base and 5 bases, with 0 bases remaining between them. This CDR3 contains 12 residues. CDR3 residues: CASSLGANVLTF. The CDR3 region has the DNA TGTGCCAGCAGCTTAGGGGCCAACGTCCTGACTTTC.

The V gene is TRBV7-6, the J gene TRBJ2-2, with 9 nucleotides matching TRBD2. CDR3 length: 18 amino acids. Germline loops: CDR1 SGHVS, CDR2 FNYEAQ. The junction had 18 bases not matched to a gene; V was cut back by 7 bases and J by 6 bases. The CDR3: CASTSPGGSSGIAGELFF. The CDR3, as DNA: TGTGCCAGCACCTCGCCGGGAGGCTCTAGCGGGATCGCCGGGGAGCTGTTTTTT.

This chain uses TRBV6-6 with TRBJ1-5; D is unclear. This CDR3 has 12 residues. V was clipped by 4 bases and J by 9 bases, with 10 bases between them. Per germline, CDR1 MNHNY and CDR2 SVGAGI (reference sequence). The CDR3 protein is CASSSSTSPQHF. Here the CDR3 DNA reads TGTGCCAGCAGTTCCTCCACTTCGCCCCAGCATTTT.

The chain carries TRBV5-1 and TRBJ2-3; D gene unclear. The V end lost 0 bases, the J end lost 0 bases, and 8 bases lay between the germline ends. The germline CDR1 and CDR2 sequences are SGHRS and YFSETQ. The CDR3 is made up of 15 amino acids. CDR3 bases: TGCGCCAGCAGCTTGGACATTTCTAGCACAGATACGCAGTATTTT. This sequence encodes CASSLDISSTDTQYF.

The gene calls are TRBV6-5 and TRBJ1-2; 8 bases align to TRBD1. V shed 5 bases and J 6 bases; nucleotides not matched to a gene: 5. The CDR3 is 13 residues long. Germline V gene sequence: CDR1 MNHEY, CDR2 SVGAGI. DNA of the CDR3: TGTGCCAGCAGTACCCTGACAGGGGATGGCTACACCTTC. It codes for CASSTLTGDGYTF.

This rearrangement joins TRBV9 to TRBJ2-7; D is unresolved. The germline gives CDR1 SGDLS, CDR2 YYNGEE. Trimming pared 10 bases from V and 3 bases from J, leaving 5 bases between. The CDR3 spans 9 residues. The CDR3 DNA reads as TGTGCCGGAGTCTACGAGCAGTACTTC. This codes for CAGVYEQYF.

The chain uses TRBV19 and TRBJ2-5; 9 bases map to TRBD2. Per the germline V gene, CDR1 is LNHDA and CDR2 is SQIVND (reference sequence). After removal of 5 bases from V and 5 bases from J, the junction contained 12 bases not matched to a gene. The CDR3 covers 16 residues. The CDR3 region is CASSALAGVTRETQYF. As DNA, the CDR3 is TGTGCCAGTAGTGCCTTAGCGGGAGTTACGCGGGAGACCCAGTACTTC.

CDR3 loop: CASNDRWRTGEQYF. The CDR3 DNA reads as TGTGCCAGCAACGATAGGTGGAGGACTGGGGAGCAGTACTTC. The chain links TRBV5-4 to TRBJ2-7; D possibly corresponds to TRBD2 (5 bases). Trimming shortened V by 6 bases and J by 7 bases, and 20 bases separated the two germline ends. Germline values: CDR1 SGHNT, CDR2 YYREEE (reference sequence). This CDR3 comprises 14 residues. Drawing the rest from reference TRBV5-4 and TRBJ2-7, the complete variable domain is ETGVTQSPTHLIKTRGQQVTLRCSSQSGHNTVSWYQQALGQGPQFIFQYYREEENGRGNFPPRFSGLQFPNYSSELNVNALELDDSALYLCASNDRWRTGEQYFGPGTRLTVT.

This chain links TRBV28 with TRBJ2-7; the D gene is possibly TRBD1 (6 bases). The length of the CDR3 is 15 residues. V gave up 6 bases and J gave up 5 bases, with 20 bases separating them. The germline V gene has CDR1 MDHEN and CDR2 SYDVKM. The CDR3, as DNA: TGTGCCAGCAGGTTTTATCTGGGGCAGGGGAACGAGCAGTACTTC. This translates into CASRFYLGQGNEQYF.

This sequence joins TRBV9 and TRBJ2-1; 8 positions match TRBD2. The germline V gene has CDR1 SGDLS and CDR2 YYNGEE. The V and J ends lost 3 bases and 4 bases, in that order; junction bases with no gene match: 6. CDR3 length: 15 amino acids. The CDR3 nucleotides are TGTGCCAGCAGCGAAATAGCGGGACTTTACAATGAGCAGTTCTTC. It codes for CASSEIAGLYNEQFF. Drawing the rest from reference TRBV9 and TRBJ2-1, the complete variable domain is DSGVTQTPKHLITATGQRVTLRCSPRSGDLSVYWYQQSLDQGLQFLIQYYNGEERAKGNILERFSAQQFPDLHSELNLSSLELGDSALYFCASSEIAGLYNEQFFGPGTRLTVL.

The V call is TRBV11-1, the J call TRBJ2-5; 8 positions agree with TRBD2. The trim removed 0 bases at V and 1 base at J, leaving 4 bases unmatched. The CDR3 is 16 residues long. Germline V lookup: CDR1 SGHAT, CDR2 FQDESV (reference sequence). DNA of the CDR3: TGTGCCAGCAGCTTAGCGCTGACTAGCGCCCAAGAGACCCAGTACTTC. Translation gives CASSLALTSAQETQYF.

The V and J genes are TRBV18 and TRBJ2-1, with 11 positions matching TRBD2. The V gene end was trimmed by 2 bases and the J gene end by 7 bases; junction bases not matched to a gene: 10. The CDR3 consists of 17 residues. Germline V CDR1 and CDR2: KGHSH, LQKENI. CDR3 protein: CASSPRLLAGGRNEQFF. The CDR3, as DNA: TGTGCCAGCTCACCAAGGCTTCTAGCGGGAGGTCGGAATGAGCAGTTCTTC. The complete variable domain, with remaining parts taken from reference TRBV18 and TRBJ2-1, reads NAGVMQNPRHLVRRRGQEARLRCSPMKGHSHVYWYRQLPEEGLKFMVYLQKENIIDESGMPKERFSAEFPKEGPSILRIQQVVRGDSAAYFCASSPRLLAGGRNEQFFGPGTRLTVL.

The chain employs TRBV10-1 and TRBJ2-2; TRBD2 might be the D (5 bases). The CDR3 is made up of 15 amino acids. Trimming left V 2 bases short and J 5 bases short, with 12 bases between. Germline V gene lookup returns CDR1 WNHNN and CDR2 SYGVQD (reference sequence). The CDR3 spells CASSEEGSPTGELFF. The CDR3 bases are TGCGCCAGCAGTGAGGAGGGCTCTCCTACCGGGGAGCTGTTTTTT.

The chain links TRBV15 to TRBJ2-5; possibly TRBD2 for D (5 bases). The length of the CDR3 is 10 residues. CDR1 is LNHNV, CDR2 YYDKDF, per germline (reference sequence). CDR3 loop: CAAGEETQYF. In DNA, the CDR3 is TGTGCGGCCGGGGAAGAGACCCAGTACTTC.

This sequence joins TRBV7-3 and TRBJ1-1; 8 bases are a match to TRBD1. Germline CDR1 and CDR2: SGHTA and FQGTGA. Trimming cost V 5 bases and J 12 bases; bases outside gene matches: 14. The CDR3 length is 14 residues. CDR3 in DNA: TGTGCCAGCAGCGCTTCTTCTCAGACAGGGGCAACTTTCTTT. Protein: CASSASSQTGATFF.

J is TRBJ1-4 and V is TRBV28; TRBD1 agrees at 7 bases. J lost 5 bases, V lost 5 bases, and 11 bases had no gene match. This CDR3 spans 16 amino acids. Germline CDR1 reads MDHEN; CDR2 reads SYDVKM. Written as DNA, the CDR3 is TGTGCCAGCAGTCCTAGGCCTCAGGGGGGAAATGAAAAACTGTTTTTT. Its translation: CASSPRPQGGNEKLFF.

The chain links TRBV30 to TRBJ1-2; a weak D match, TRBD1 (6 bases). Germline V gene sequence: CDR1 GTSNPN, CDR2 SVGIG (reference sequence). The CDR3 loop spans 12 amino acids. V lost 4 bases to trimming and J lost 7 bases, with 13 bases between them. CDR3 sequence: CAWMGGATGYTF. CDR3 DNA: TGTGCCTGGATGGGGGGGGCGACTGGCTACACCTTC.

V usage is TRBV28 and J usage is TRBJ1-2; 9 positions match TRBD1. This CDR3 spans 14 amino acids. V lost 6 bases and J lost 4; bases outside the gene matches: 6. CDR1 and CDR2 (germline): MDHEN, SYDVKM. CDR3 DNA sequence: TGTGCCAGCAGCCGGGGACAGGGCGCCTATGGCTACACCTTC. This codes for CASSRGQGAYGYTF.

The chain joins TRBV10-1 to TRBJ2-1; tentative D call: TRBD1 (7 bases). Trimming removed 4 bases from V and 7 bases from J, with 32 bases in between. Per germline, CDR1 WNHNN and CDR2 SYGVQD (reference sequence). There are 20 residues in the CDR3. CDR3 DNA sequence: TGCGCCAGCAGTGCTTGGGCAGGGGGTATCGGAACTAGCAGGATGAATGAGCAGTTCTTC. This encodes CASSAWAGGIGTSRMNEQFF.

CDR3 loop: CASSETRNTEAFF. The CDR3 DNA sequence: TGCGCCAGCAGTGAAACAAGGAACACTGAAGCTTTCTTT. The chain joins TRBV10-1 to TRBJ1-1; D remains unclear. CDR3 length: 13 residues. Germline CDR1 WNHNN, CDR2 SYGVQD (reference sequence). Trimming stripped 3 bases from V and 1 base from J, with 6 bases between.

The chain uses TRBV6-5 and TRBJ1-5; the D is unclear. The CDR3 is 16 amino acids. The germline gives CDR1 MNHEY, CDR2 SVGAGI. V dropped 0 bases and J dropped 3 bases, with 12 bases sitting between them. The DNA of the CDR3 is TGTGCCAGCAGTTACTCGAGACCTGTATCCAATCAGCCCCAGCATTTT. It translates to CASSYSRPVSNQPQHF.